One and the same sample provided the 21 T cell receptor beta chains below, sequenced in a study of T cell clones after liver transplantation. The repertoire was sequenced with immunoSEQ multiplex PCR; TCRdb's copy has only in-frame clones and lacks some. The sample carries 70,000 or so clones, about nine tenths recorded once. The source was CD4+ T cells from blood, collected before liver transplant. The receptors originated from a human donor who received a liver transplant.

CDR3 residues: CASSSGGSGDNEQFF. CDR3 DNA: TGCGCCAGCAGCTCCGGCGGTAGCGGGGACAATGAGCAGTTCTTC. The chain uses TRBV5-1 and TRBJ2-1; TRBD2 matches at 8 bases. V shed 3 bases, J shed 5 bases, and the junction held 7 bases outside the gene matches. Germline V lookup: CDR1 SGHRS, CDR2 YFSETQ. The CDR3 is 15 residues long.

The CDR3 region is CASSLATSGRARYEQYF. The CDR3 coding sequence is TGTGCCAGCAGCTTAGCGACTAGCGGGAGGGCCCGTTACGAGCAGTACTTC. The chain is built from TRBV7-6 and TRBJ2-7, with TRBD2 matching over 14 bases. The CDR3 extends over 17 amino acids. Germline CDR1 reads SGHVS; CDR2 reads FNYEAQ. Germline trimming cut 0 bases from V and 4 bases from J; bases unmatched to any gene: 5. Variable domain in full (rest from reference TRBV7-6 and TRBJ2-7): GAGVSQSPRYKVTKRGQDVALRCDPISGHVSLYWYRQALGQGPEFLTYFNYEAQQDKSGLPNDRFSAERPEGSISTLTIQRTEQRDSAMYRCASSLATSGRARYEQYFGPGTRLTVT.

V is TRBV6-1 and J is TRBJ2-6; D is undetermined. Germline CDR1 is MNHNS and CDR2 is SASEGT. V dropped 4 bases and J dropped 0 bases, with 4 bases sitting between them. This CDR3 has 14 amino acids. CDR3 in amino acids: CASSVDSGANVLTF. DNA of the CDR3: TGTGCCAGCAGTGTCGACTCTGGGGCCAACGTCCTGACTTTC.

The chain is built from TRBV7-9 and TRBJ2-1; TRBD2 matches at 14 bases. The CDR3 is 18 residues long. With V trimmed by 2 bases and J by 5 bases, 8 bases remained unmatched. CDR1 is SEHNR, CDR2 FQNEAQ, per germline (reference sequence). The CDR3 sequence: CASSLSGTSGRVDNEQFF. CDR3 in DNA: TGTGCCAGCAGCTTATCCGGGACTAGCGGGAGAGTTGACAATGAGCAGTTCTTC.

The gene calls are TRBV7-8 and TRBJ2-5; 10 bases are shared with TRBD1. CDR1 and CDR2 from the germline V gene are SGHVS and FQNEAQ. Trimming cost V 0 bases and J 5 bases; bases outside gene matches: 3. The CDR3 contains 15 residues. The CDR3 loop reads CASSLAGTGEETQYF. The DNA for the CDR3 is TGTGCCAGCAGCTTAGCGGGGACAGGGGAGGAGACCCAGTACTTC.

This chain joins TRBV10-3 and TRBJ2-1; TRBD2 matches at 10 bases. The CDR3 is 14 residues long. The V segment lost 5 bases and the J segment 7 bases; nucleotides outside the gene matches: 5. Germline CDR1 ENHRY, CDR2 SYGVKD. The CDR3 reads CAISPGLALNEQFF. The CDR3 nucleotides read TGTGCCATCAGTCCGGGACTAGCGCTAAATGAGCAGTTCTTC.

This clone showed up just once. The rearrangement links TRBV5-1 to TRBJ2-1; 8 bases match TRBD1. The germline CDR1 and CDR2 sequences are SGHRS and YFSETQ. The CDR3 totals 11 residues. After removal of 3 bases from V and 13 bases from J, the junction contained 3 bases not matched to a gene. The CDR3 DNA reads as TGCGCCAGCAGCTCGGACAGGGTTCAGTTCTTC. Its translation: CASSSDRVQFF.

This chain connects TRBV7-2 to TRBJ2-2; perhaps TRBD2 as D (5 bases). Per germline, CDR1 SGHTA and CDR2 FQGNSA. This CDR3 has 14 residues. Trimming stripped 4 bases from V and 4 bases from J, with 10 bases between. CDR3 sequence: CASSSLGSTGELFF. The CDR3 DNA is TGTGCCAGCAGCTCCCTAGGGAGCACCGGGGAGCTGTTTTTT.

The CDR3 DNA sequence: TGTGCCAGCAGTCAAGCAACGGGATACGAGCAGTACTTC. Translation: CASSQATGYEQYF. The V call is TRBV7-9, the J call TRBJ2-7, with D perhaps matching TRBD2 (5 bases). CDR1 and CDR2 from the germline V gene are SEHNR and FQNEAQ (reference sequence). The CDR3 is 13 amino acids. Trimming shortened V by 6 bases and J by 4 bases, and 13 bases separated the two germline ends.

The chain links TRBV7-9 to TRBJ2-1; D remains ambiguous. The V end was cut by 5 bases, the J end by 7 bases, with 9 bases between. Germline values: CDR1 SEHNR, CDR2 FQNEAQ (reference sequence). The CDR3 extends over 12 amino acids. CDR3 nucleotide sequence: TGTGCCAGCAGCCAAGAAGAGAATGAGCAGTTCTTC. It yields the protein CASSQEENEQFF.

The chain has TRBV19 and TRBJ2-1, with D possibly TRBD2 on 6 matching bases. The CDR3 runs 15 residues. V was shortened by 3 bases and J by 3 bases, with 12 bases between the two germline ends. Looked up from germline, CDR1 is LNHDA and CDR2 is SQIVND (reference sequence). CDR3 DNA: TGTGCCAGTAGTATTTCCGGGACTGACTACAATGAGCAGTTCTTC. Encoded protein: CASSISGTDYNEQFF. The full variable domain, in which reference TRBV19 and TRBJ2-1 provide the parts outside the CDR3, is DGGITQSPKYLFRKEGQNVTLSCEQNLNHDAMYWYRQDPGQGLRLIYYSQIVNDFQKGDIAEGYSVSREKKESFPLTVTSAQKNPTAFYLCASSISGTDYNEQFFGPGTRLTVL.

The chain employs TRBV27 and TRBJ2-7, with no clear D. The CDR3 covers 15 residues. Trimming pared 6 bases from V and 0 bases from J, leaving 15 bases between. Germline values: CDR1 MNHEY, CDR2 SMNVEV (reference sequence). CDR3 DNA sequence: TGTGCCAGCAGGAGTGTCAGGCAGACCTCCTACGAGCAGTACTTC. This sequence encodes CASRSVRQTSYEQYF.

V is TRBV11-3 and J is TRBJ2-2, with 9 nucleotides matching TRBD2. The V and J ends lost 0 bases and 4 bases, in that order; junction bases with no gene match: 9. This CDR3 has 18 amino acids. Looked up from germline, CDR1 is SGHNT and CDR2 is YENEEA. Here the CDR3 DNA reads TGTGCCAGCAGCTTAGATCCGAGACTAGCGGATTTCACCGGGGAGCTGTTTTTT. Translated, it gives CASSLDPRLADFTGELFF.

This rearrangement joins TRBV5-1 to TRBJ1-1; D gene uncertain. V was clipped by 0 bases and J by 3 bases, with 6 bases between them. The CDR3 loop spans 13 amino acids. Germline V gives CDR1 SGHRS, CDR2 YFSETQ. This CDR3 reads CASSLVPDTEAFF. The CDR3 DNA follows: TGCGCCAGCAGCTTGGTCCCAGACACTGAAGCTTTCTTT. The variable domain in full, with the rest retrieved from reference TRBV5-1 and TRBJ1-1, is KAGVTQTPRYLIKTRGQQVTLSCSPISGHRSVSWYQQTPGQGLQFLFEYFSETQRNKGNFPGRFSGRQFSNSRSEMNVSTLELGDSALYLCASSLVPDTEAFFGQGTRLTVV.

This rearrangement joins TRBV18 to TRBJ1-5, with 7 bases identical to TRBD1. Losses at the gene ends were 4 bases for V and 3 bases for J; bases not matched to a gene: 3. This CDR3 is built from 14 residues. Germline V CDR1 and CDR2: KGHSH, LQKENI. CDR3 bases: TGTGCCAGCTCACTGGGACAGAACAATCAGCCCCAGCATTTT. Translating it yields CASSLGQNNQPQHF.

The DNA for the CDR3 is TGTGCCAGTAGTATGACTGGCGGGGATCAGCCCCAGCATTTT. As protein: CASSMTGGDQPQHF. The chain recombines TRBV19 with TRBJ1-5; D gene uncertain. Germline CDR1 is LNHDA and CDR2 is SQIVND (reference sequence). The CDR3 is 14 amino acids. V was pared by 3 bases and J by 5 bases, with 11 bases between.

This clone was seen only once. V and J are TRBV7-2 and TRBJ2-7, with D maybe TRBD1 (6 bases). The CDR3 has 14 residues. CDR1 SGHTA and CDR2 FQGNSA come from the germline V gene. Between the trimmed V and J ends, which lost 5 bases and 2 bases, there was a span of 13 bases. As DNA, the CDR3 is TGTGCCAGCAGCCTCGGACAGTCCGCCTACGAGCAGTACTTC. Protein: CASSLGQSAYEQYF.

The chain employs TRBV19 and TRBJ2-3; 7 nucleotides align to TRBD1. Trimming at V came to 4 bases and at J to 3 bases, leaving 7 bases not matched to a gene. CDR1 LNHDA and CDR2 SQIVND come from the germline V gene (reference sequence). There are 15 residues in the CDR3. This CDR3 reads CASSTHRGSTDTQYF. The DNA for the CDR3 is TGTGCCAGTAGTACTCACAGGGGTTCAACAGATACGCAGTATTTT.

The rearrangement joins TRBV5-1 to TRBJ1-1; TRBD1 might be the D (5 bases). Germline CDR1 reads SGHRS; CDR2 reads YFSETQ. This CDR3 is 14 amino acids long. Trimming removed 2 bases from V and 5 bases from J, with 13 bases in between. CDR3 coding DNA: TGCGCCAGCAGCTTTCAGGGCGAGGGGACTGAAGCTTTCTTT. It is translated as CASSFQGEGTEAFF.

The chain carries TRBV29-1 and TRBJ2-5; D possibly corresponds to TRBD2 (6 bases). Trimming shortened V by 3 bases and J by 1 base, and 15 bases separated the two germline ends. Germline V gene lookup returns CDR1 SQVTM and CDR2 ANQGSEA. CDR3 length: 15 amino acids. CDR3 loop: CSVEQGGVFQETQYF. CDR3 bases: TGCAGCGTTGAGCAGGGAGGCGTTTTCCAAGAGACCCAGTACTTC.

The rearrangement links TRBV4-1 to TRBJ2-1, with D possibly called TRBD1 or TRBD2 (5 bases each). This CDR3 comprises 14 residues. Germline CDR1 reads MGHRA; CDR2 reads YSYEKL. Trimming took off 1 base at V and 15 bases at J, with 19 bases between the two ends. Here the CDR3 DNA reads TGCGCCAGCAGCCAAGGGGTTAGAGGGGATTTCGGGTTCTTC. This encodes CASSQGVRGDFGFF.